This TCR beta chain was captured by sequencing in a study of control samples from healthy donors and cancer patients. V gave up 3 bases and J gave up 2 bases, with 14 bases separating them. Germline V lookup: CDR1 SNHLY, CDR2 FYNNEI. The CDR3 spans 16 residues. TCRdb's table, derived via immunoSEQ multiplex PCR, lists solely in-frame clones and lacks some. The data contain roughly 90,000 clones, 93% of them singletons. The sample consisted of blood. This receptor was taken from a woman aged 30 to 39 in good health. The chain uses TRBV2 and TRBJ1-5; possibly TRBD1 for D (5 bases). The CDR3 sequence: CASSDPGRGGNQPQHF. CDR3 nucleotides: TGTGCCAGCAGTGACCCGGGGAGGGGTGGCAATCAGCCCCAGCATTTT.